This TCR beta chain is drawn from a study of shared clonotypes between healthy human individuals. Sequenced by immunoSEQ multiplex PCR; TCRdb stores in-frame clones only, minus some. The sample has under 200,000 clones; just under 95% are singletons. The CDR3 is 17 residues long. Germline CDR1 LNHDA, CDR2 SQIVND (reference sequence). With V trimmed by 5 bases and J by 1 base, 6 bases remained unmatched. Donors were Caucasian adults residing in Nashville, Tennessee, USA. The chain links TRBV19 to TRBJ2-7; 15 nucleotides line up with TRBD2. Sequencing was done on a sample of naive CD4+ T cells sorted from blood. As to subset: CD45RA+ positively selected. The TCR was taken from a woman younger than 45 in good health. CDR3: CASSPGGLAGGSYEQYF. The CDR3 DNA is TGTGCCAGTAGTCCCGGCGGACTAGCGGGAGGGTCCTACGAGCAGTACTTC.